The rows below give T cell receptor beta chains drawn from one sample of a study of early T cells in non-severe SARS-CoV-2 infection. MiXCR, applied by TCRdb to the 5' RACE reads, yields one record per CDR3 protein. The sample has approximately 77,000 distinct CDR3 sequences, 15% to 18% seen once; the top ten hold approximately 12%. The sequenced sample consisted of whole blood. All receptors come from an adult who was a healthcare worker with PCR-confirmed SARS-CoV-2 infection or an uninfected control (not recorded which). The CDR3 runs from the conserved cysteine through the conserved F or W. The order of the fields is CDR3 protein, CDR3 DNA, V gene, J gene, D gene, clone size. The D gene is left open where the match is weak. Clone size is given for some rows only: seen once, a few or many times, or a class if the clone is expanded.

cdr3_aa: CAWRPGGGQYEQYF; cdr3_nt: TGTGCCTGGAGGCCAGGGGGCGGCCAGTACGAGCAGTACTTC; v_call: TRBV30; j_call: TRBJ2-7; d_call: TRBD1; clone_size: NA
cdr3_aa: CSASHSGGEIEQYF; cdr3_nt: TGCAGTGCTAGTCATAGCGGGGGGGAAATCGAGCAGTACTTC; v_call: TRBV20-1; j_call: TRBJ2-7; d_call: TRBD2; clone_size: NA
cdr3_aa: CASTPGLAPSNEQFF; cdr3_nt: TGTGCCAGCACCCCGGGACTAGCGCCTTCCAATGAGCAGTTCTTC; v_call: TRBV6-5; j_call: TRBJ2-1; d_call: TRBD2; clone_size: few
cdr3_aa: CASSQAVDTQYF; cdr3_nt: TGCGCCAGCAGCCAAGCGGTAGATACGCAGTATTTT; v_call: TRBV4-1; j_call: TRBJ2-3; d_call: NA; clone_size: NA
cdr3_aa: CASSELTGSGTEAFF; cdr3_nt: TGTGCCAGCAGCGAACTGACAGGGTCAGGCACTGAAGCTTTCTTT; v_call: TRBV7-2; j_call: TRBJ1-1; d_call: TRBD1; clone_size: NA
cdr3_aa: CASRDRAVTEAFF; cdr3_nt: TGCGCCAGCAGGGACAGGGCGGTAACTGAAGCTTTCTTT; v_call: TRBV10-2; j_call: TRBJ1-1; d_call: TRBD1; clone_size: few
cdr3_aa: CASSQEGTGVDSNQPQHF; cdr3_nt: TGCGCCAGCAGCCAAGAAGGGACAGGGGTCGATAGCAATCAGCCCCAGCATTTT; v_call: TRBV4-1; j_call: TRBJ1-5; d_call: TRBD1; clone_size: NA
cdr3_aa: CASRRDSSWEQYF; cdr3_nt: TGCGCCAGCAGGCGGGACTCCTCCTGGGAGCAGTACTTC; v_call: TRBV4-1; j_call: TRBJ2-7; d_call: NA; clone_size: NA
cdr3_aa: CASSDGNRGYEQFF; cdr3_nt: TGCGCCAGCAGCGACGGAAACAGGGGCTATGAGCAGTTCTTC; v_call: TRBV10-2; j_call: TRBJ2-1; d_call: TRBD1; clone_size: few
cdr3_aa: CSVRGQGLYEQYF; cdr3_nt: TGCAGCGTTCGAGGACAGGGTTTATACGAGCAGTACTTC; v_call: TRBV29-1; j_call: TRBJ2-7; d_call: TRBD1; clone_size: few
cdr3_aa: CSAAKEKTGELFF; cdr3_nt: TGCAGTGCTGCCAAAGAAAAGACAGGGGAGCTGTTTTTT; v_call: TRBV20-1; j_call: TRBJ2-2; d_call: NA; clone_size: few
cdr3_aa: CASSQLVAYTEAFF; cdr3_nt: TGCGCCAGCAGCCAACTGGTAGCTTACACTGAAGCTTTCTTT; v_call: TRBV4-1; j_call: TRBJ1-1; d_call: NA; clone_size: few
cdr3_aa: CASSSTGEGTNYGYTF; cdr3_nt: TGTGCCAGCAGTTCCACCGGGGAGGGGACAAACTATGGCTACACCTTC; v_call: TRBV12-3/TRBV12-4; j_call: TRBJ1-2; d_call: NA; clone_size: few
cdr3_aa: CASSSRSYGYTF; cdr3_nt: TGTGCCAGCAGCTCCCGTAGCTATGGCTACACCTTC; v_call: TRBV7-8; j_call: TRBJ1-2; d_call: NA; clone_size: few
cdr3_aa: CASTPDFHSYNEQFF; cdr3_nt: TGTGCCAGCACCCCGGACTTCCACTCCTACAATGAGCAGTTCTTC; v_call: TRBV12-3/TRBV12-4; j_call: TRBJ2-1; d_call: NA; clone_size: few
cdr3_aa: CASSISQPGIAEAFF; cdr3_nt: TGTGCCAGCTCGATTTCACAGCCCGGCATCGCTGAAGCTTTCTTT; v_call: TRBV6-5; j_call: TRBJ1-1; d_call: NA; clone_size: NA
cdr3_aa: CASSPEGTSGGYSYNEQFF; cdr3_nt: TGCGCCAGCAGCCCGGAGGGGACTAGCGGGGGCTATTCCTACAATGAGCAGTTCTTC; v_call: TRBV5-1; j_call: TRBJ2-1; d_call: TRBD2; clone_size: few
cdr3_aa: CSASRVLAGGPNEQFF; cdr3_nt: TGCAGTGCTTCCCGAGTACTAGCGGGAGGCCCGAATGAGCAGTTCTTC; v_call: TRBV20-1; j_call: TRBJ2-1; d_call: TRBD2; clone_size: NA
cdr3_aa: CASFAQTGGITDTQYF; cdr3_nt: TGCGCCAGCTTCGCCCAGACAGGGGGAATCACAGATACGCAGTATTTT; v_call: TRBV5-1; j_call: TRBJ2-3; d_call: TRBD1; clone_size: NA
cdr3_aa: CASSQGGGYGYTF; cdr3_nt: TGTGCCAGCAGCCAAGGAGGGGGCTATGGCTACACCTTC; v_call: TRBV3-1; j_call: TRBJ1-2; d_call: NA; clone_size: NA
cdr3_aa: CASSLQRGSADTQYF; cdr3_nt: TGTGCCAGCAGCCTCCAACGGGGGTCTGCAGATACGCAGTATTTT; v_call: TRBV7-9; j_call: TRBJ2-3; d_call: NA; clone_size: few
cdr3_aa: CASSSLRGFRSYEQYF; cdr3_nt: TGTGCCAGCAGCTCGCTTAGGGGGTTCCGTTCCTACGAGCAGTACTTC; v_call: TRBV5-6; j_call: TRBJ2-7; d_call: NA; clone_size: few
cdr3_aa: CASSPPTMGGYTF; cdr3_nt: TGTGCCAGCTCACCACCGACAATGGGCGGCTACACCTTC; v_call: TRBV18; j_call: TRBJ1-2; d_call: NA; clone_size: NA
cdr3_aa: CASSETPATGTQYF; cdr3_nt: TGTGCCAGCAGTGAAACGCCCGCAACGGGTACGCAGTATTTT; v_call: TRBV2; j_call: TRBJ2-3; d_call: NA; clone_size: NA
cdr3_aa: CASSGGTLEETQYF; cdr3_nt: TGTGCCAGCAGCGGGGGGACGCTGGAGGAGACCCAGTACTTC; v_call: TRBV7-2; j_call: TRBJ2-5; d_call: NA; clone_size: many
cdr3_aa: CASSRDRFTEAFF; cdr3_nt: TGTGCCAGCAGTCGGGACAGGTTCACTGAAGCTTTCTTT; v_call: TRBV7-2; j_call: TRBJ1-1; d_call: TRBD1; clone_size: few
cdr3_aa: CRMRRVQETQYF; cdr3_nt: TGCAGAATGAGAAGGGTCCAAGAGACCCAGTACTTC; v_call: TRBV29-1; j_call: TRBJ2-5; d_call: NA; clone_size: few
cdr3_aa: CASSSAPQGGLRGYTF; cdr3_nt: TGTGCCAGCAGCTCAGCCCCTCAGGGTGGGTTACGTGGCTACACCTTC; v_call: TRBV5-4; j_call: TRBJ1-2; d_call: NA; clone_size: NA
cdr3_aa: CATSDLLGIFGQFF; cdr3_nt: TGTGCCACCAGTGACCTACTAGGGATTTTTGGGCAGTTCTTC; v_call: TRBV24-1; j_call: TRBJ2-1; d_call: NA; clone_size: few
cdr3_aa: CASSAGLAGHSTDTQYF; cdr3_nt: TGTGCCAGCAGCGCGGGACTAGCGGGACATAGCACAGATACGCAGTATTTT; v_call: TRBV7-9; j_call: TRBJ2-3; d_call: TRBD2; clone_size: few
cdr3_aa: CASSMGLAGVDEQFF; cdr3_nt: TGTGCCAGTAGTATGGGACTAGCGGGAGTTGATGAGCAGTTCTTC; v_call: TRBV19; j_call: TRBJ2-1; d_call: TRBD2; clone_size: few
cdr3_aa: CASSQTDTQYF; cdr3_nt: TGCGCCAGCAGCCAAACAGATACGCAGTATTTT; v_call: TRBV4-1; j_call: TRBJ2-3; d_call: NA; clone_size: few
cdr3_aa: CASSPGTFGGTEAFF; cdr3_nt: TGCGCCAGCAGCCCCGGGACATTTGGTGGGACTGAAGCTTTCTTT; v_call: TRBV5-1; j_call: TRBJ1-1; d_call: NA; clone_size: NA
cdr3_aa: CASSLGGQETQYF; cdr3_nt: TGTGCCAGCAGCTTAGGAGGGCAAGAGACCCAGTACTTC; v_call: TRBV7-2; j_call: TRBJ2-5; d_call: NA; clone_size: many
cdr3_aa: CASDLRQSTNEKLFF; cdr3_nt: TGTGCCAGCGACCTCCGACAGTCAACTAATGAAAAACTGTTTTTT; v_call: TRBV5-8; j_call: TRBJ1-4; d_call: NA; clone_size: few
cdr3_aa: CASRFPGRLDEKLFF; cdr3_nt: TGTGCCAGCCGTTTCCCGGGACGGCTTGATGAAAAACTGTTTTTT; v_call: TRBV19; j_call: TRBJ1-4; d_call: NA; clone_size: many
cdr3_aa: CASSKGAHPRQETQYF; cdr3_nt: TGTGCCAGCAGTAAAGGGGCGCACCCCCGGCAAGAGACCCAGTACTTC; v_call: TRBV6-2/TRBV6-3; j_call: TRBJ2-5; d_call: NA; clone_size: many
cdr3_aa: CASSFSGGTGELFF; cdr3_nt: TGCGCCAGCAGCTTTTCGGGAGGCACCGGGGAGCTGTTTTTT; v_call: TRBV5-1; j_call: TRBJ2-2; d_call: TRBD2; clone_size: NA
cdr3_aa: CASSSQGASYEQYF; cdr3_nt: TGTGCCAGCAGCTCCCAGGGGGCCTCCTACGAGCAGTACTTC; v_call: TRBV7-2; j_call: TRBJ2-7; d_call: TRBD1; clone_size: many
cdr3_aa: CASSLAQGWTEAFF; cdr3_nt: TGTGCCAGCAGCTTAGCCCAGGGATGGACTGAAGCTTTCTTT; v_call: TRBV7-2; j_call: TRBJ1-1; d_call: NA; clone_size: few
cdr3_aa: CASSLRTTGNTEAFF; cdr3_nt: TGTGCCAGCAGCCTAAGAACAACAGGGAACACTGAAGCTTTCTTT; v_call: TRBV7-2; j_call: TRBJ1-1; d_call: NA; clone_size: many
cdr3_aa: CASSFPWGANEQYF; cdr3_nt: TGTGCCAGCAGCTTTCCCTGGGGGGCTAACGAGCAGTACTTC; v_call: TRBV11-1; j_call: TRBJ2-7; d_call: NA; clone_size: many
cdr3_aa: CATSDLREGNQPQHF; cdr3_nt: TGTGCCACCAGTGATTTGCGGGAGGGCAATCAGCCCCAGCATTTT; v_call: TRBV24-1; j_call: TRBJ1-5; d_call: NA; clone_size: many
cdr3_aa: CASSSQGYNEQFF; cdr3_nt: TGTGCCAGCAGTTCACAGGGCTACAATGAGCAGTTCTTC; v_call: TRBV7-2; j_call: TRBJ2-1; d_call: NA; clone_size: few
cdr3_aa: CASKWKESSTDTQYF; cdr3_nt: TGCGCCAGCAAGTGGAAAGAATCTAGCACAGATACGCAGTATTTT; v_call: TRBV5-1; j_call: TRBJ2-3; d_call: NA; clone_size: few
cdr3_aa: CASSRGTGGNTIYF; cdr3_nt: TGTGCCAGCAGCCGAGGGACAGGGGGAAACACCATATATTTT; v_call: TRBV3-1; j_call: TRBJ1-3; d_call: TRBD1; clone_size: NA
cdr3_aa: CASSPTTSSGELFF; cdr3_nt: TGTGCCAGCAGCCCGACCACTAGTTCCGGGGAGCTGTTTTTT; v_call: TRBV3-1; j_call: TRBJ2-2; d_call: NA; clone_size: NA
cdr3_aa: CSVWGLAGAQETQYF; cdr3_nt: TGCAGCGTTTGGGGACTAGCGGGGGCACAAGAGACCCAGTACTTC; v_call: TRBV29-1; j_call: TRBJ2-5; d_call: TRBD2; clone_size: few
cdr3_aa: CASSLVTSGGPLTQYF; cdr3_nt: TGTGCCAGCAGCTTAGTCACTAGCGGGGGCCCCCTTACGCAGTATTTT; v_call: TRBV7-9; j_call: TRBJ2-3; d_call: TRBD2; clone_size: NA
cdr3_aa: CASTLAGAPIGFF; cdr3_nt: TGTGCCAGCACTCTAGCGGGGGCTCCCATTGGGTTCTTC; v_call: TRBV6-2/TRBV6-3; j_call: TRBJ2-1; d_call: TRBD2; clone_size: many
cdr3_aa: CATNGGDTQYF; cdr3_nt: TGTGCCACCAACGGTGGGGATACGCAGTATTTT; v_call: TRBV27; j_call: TRBJ2-3; d_call: NA; clone_size: many
cdr3_aa: CASSLVGQAYEQYF; cdr3_nt: TGTGCCAGCAGCTTAGTCGGACAGGCCTACGAGCAGTACTTC; v_call: TRBV7-9; j_call: TRBJ2-7; d_call: TRBD1; clone_size: many
cdr3_aa: CASSLGLPLGFEQYF; cdr3_nt: TGTGCCAGCAGCCTAGGGCTTCCCCTGGGGTTCGAGCAGTACTTC; v_call: TRBV28; j_call: TRBJ2-7; d_call: NA; clone_size: many